A selection of T cell receptor beta chains follows, all from one sample in a study of shared clonotypes between healthy human individuals. Sequencing used immunoSEQ multiplex PCR; TCRdb keeps in-frame clones, though not all of them. The sample includes about 1.1 million clones, approximately 80% of them seen just once. Material for sequencing was memory CD4+ T cells from PBMCs. Source of these receptors: a man aged 18 to 35 in good health. Some clones in this sample may be carry-over from other donors' samples. The CDR3 runs from the conserved cysteine through the conserved F or W. A D gene is named only where the DNA matches it firmly. Expanded clones are given a class, and other clones once, few, many or no size at all.

V gene	J gene	clone size	D gene	CDR3 DNA	CDR3 protein
TRBV11-2	TRBJ2-7	NA	NA	TGTGCCAGCAGCAGATCGATAGGGGATGGGTACGAGCAGTACTTC	CASSRSIGDGYEQYF
TRBV23-1	TRBJ1-3	few	NA	TGCGCCAGCAGTAACACCTTCTCTGGAAACACCATATATTTT	CASSNTFSGNTIYF
TRBV11-2	TRBJ2-7	NA	NA	TGTGCCAGCCGGGGCCCGGGGTCCCACGAGCAGTACTTC	CASRGPGSHEQYF
TRBV4-1	TRBJ2-7	NA	TRBD1	TGCGCCAGCAGCCAAGGAATCCAGGGGGCCTACGAGCAGTACTTC	CASSQGIQGAYEQYF
TRBV5-1	TRBJ2-1	NA	TRBD1	TGCGCCAGCAGCTCCCGACAGGGGGCCGACAATGAGCAGTTCTTC	CASSSRQGADNEQFF
TRBV18	TRBJ2-5	NA	TRBD1	TGTGCCAGCTCACAGAACGGACAGGGCGAGACCCAGTACTTC	CASSQNGQGETQYF
TRBV7-8	TRBJ2-3	NA	TRBD2	TGTGCCAGCAGCTTAGTGGGAGGGGTGGATACGCAGTATTTT	CASSLVGGVDTQYF
TRBV12-5	TRBJ2-5	NA	NA	TGTGCTAGTGGTTTGGGAGACTTCCAAGAGACCCAGTACTTC	CASGLGDFQETQYF
TRBV28	TRBJ1-1	NA	NA	TGTGCCACCTCTGACCCGGGACGCCTACTTTTCTTT	CATSDPGRLLFF
TRBV5-4	TRBJ2-1	few	NA	TGTGCCAGCAGTTCGTACATGATGGAGTTCTTC	CASSSYMMEFF
TRBV11-2	TRBJ2-7	few	TRBD2	TGTGCCAGCAGCCACGGACTAGCGGAATCCTACGAGCAGTACTTC	CASSHGLAESYEQYF
TRBV5-1	TRBJ2-1	NA	NA	TGCGCCAGCAGCTTTGGCGCTAACAATGAGCAGTTCTTC	CASSFGANNEQFF
TRBV10-3	TRBJ1-2	NA	TRBD1	TGTGCCATCAGACCCGGGACAGGGGACTATGGCTACACCTTC	CAIRPGTGDYGYTF
TRBV7-2	TRBJ2-2	NA	NA	TGTGCCAGCAGCTTAGCCCACACCGGGGAGCTGTTTTTT	CASSLAHTGELFF
TRBV6-1	TRBJ2-7	NA	TRBD1	TGTGCCAGCAGTGAAGTCGTCAGGGGGCGTAACGAGCAGTACTTC	CASSEVVRGRNEQYF
TRBV6-1	TRBJ1-5	NA	NA	TGTGCCAGTACCGGGACTCACCTCCAGCCCCAGCATTTT	CASTGTHLQPQHF
TRBV5-6	TRBJ2-2	NA	NA	TGTGTCAGCAGCTTCTTGGACGGGAACACCGGGGAGCTGTTTTTT	CVSSFLDGNTGELFF
TRBV19	TRBJ2-7	once	NA	TGTGCCAGTTCGACAGGACACACCTACGAGCAGTACTTC	CASSTGHTYEQYF
TRBV6-1	TRBJ2-7	NA	NA	TGTGCCAGCCCCGGACCCAACTACGAGCAGTACTTC	CASPGPNYEQYF
TRBV7-9	TRBJ1-3	NA	NA	TGTGCCAGCAGCCGCCGCCGGGGCCAAGTCTCTGGAAACACCATATATTTT	CASSRRRGQVSGNTIYF
TRBV13	TRBJ2-3	NA	NA	TGTGCCAGCAGCCCCCCCGGGCGGGATGGTGATACGCAGTATTTT	CASSPPGRDGDTQYF
TRBV5-6	TRBJ2-7	NA	TRBD1	TGTGCCAGCAGCCGACAGGACAGGGACCACGAGCAGTACTTC	CASSRQDRDHEQYF
TRBV4-1	TRBJ2-2	NA	NA	TGCGCCAGCAGCCAGGAACTTTCGAAGAACACCGGGGAGCTGTTTTTT	CASSQELSKNTGELFF
TRBV7-3	TRBJ2-3	NA	TRBD2	TGTGCCAGCAGCCCGGGACTAGTTGTAGATACGCAGTATTTT	CASSPGLVVDTQYF
TRBV4-3	TRBJ2-2	NA	NA	TGCGCCAGCAGCGATTCTAGCACCGGGGAGCTGTTTTTT	CASSDSSTGELFF
TRBV18	TRBJ2-7	NA	NA	TGTGCCAGCTCACCCCCTGGGCGGGATCGCTACGAGCAGTACTTC	CASSPPGRDRYEQYF
TRBV7-3	TRBJ1-1	once	NA	TGTGCCAGCAGCATTGGCATTGCGCGCACTGAAGCTTTCTTT	CASSIGIARTEAFF
TRBV6-5	TRBJ1-4	NA	NA	TGTGCCAGCAGTTCCTGGGGCCGGAATGAAAAACTGTTTTTT	CASSSWGRNEKLFF
TRBV5-1	TRBJ2-7	NA	NA	TGCGCCTCGCGCCGGGGGGCTGAATACGAGCAGTACTTC	CASRRGAEYEQYF
TRBV5-4	TRBJ1-1	NA	TRBD1	TGTGCCAGCAGCTTTGGACAGGGGGCGAGGACTGAAGCTTTCTTT	CASSFGQGARTEAFF
TRBV10-3	TRBJ2-1	NA	NA	TGTGCCATCCGTGATAGGGGGGACGAGCAGTTCTTC	CAIRDRGDEQFF
TRBV4-3	TRBJ1-4	NA	NA	TGCGCCAGCAGCTCCAGGGACGGGCTAGGTAATGAAAAACTGTTTTTT	CASSSRDGLGNEKLFF
TRBV11-3	TRBJ2-7	NA	NA	TGTGCCAGCAGCTGGATTCGTGACTACGAGCAGTACTTC	CASSWIRDYEQYF
TRBV7-3	TRBJ2-5	NA	NA	TGTGCCAGCAGCTTAACCTTTATGGGGACCCAGTACTTC	CASSLTFMGTQYF
TRBV18	TRBJ2-7	NA	TRBD2	TGTGCCAGCTCACCGGGCGCACTAGCGGGAGGCGAGCAGTACTTC	CASSPGALAGGEQYF
TRBV29-1	TRBJ1-2	NA	TRBD1	TGCAGCGTAGGGACAGGGGGCCTTATTGGCTACACCTTC	CSVGTGGLIGYTF
TRBV7-2	TRBJ1-6	NA	NA	TGTGCCAGCAGCCCCCCGGAGGGAATACTTTCACCCCTCCACTTT	CASSPPEGILSPLHF
TRBV9	TRBJ1-2	NA	NA	TGTGCCAGCAGCGCGACAGGCAGTTATGGCTACACCTTC	CASSATGSYGYTF
TRBV18	TRBJ2-7	NA	TRBD1	TGTGCCAGCTCACCAACACCTCCGAGACAGGGGGCTGGCGAGCAGTACTTC	CASSPTPPRQGAGEQYF
TRBV4-1	TRBJ1-2	NA	NA	TGCGCCAGCAGCCCCCATGCAGCCCCGGCAAACTATGGCTACACCTTC	CASSPHAAPANYGYTF
TRBV6-4	TRBJ2-6	NA	TRBD1	TGTGCCAGCAGTCCGTTTCAGGGGGCGCTGCCTATTGGGGCCAACGTCCTGACTTTC	CASSPFQGALPIGANVLTF
TRBV7-9	TRBJ2-5	NA	NA	TGTGCCAGCAGCTTCGTTGGCTCCATCCAAGAGACCCAGTACTTC	CASSFVGSIQETQYF
TRBV5-1	TRBJ1-1	NA	NA	TGCGCCAGCAGCTTGGGGCCGGGTATGAACACTGAAGCTTTCTTT	CASSLGPGMNTEAFF
TRBV30	TRBJ1-1	few	TRBD1	TGTGCCTGGAGTCAGGGACAGGGTAACACTGAAGCTTTCTTT	CAWSQGQGNTEAFF
TRBV30	TRBJ2-7	NA	NA	TGTGCCTGGAGGGACAGAGACTACGAGCAGTACTTC	CAWRDRDYEQYF